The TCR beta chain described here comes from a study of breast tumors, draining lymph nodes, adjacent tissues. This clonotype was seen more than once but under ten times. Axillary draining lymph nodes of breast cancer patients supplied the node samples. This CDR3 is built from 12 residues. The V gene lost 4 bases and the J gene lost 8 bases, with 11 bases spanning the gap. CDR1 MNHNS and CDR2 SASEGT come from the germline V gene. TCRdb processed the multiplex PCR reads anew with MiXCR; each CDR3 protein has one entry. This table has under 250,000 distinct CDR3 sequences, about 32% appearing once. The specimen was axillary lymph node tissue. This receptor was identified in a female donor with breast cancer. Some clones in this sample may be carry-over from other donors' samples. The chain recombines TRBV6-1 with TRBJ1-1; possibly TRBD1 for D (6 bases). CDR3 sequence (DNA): TGTGCCAGCAGTGTACGGACAGCCGAAGCTTTCTTT. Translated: CASSVRTAEAFF.